These T cell receptor beta chains were read from a single sample in a study of cytomegalovirus exposure and HLA in healthy donors. Clones were sequenced by immunoSEQ multiplex PCR, and TCRdb holds only the in-frame ones, with some missing. Of 80,000 or so clones in the sample, more than 60% were seen once. The specimen was PBMCs. These TCRs come from a male donor in good health and CMV-seropositive. The CDR3 runs from the conserved cysteine through the conserved F or W. Each record gives: clone size, V gene, D gene, J gene, CDR3 protein, CDR3 DNA. A D gene is named only where the DNA matches it firmly. The listing skips clone size in some rows; elsewhere it reads once, few, many or a size class.

-	TRBV6-1	-	TRBJ2-7	CASNSQGRQYF	TGTGCCAGCAATTCGCAGGGAAGGCAGTACTTC
-	TRBV11-2	TRBD2	TRBJ2-3	CASSPRAGRGYPPDTQYF	TGTGCCAGCAGCCCCAGAGCCGGGAGGGGATACCCCCCAGATACGCAGTATTTT
-	TRBV7-8	-	TRBJ1-5	CASSLNAQQPQHF	TGTGCCAGCAGCTTAAACGCGCAACAGCCCCAGCATTTT
-	TRBV7-2	-	TRBJ2-5	CASSLSGQETQYF	TGTGCCAGCAGCTTGAGCGGGCAAGAGACCCAGTACTTC
once	TRBV9	TRBD2	TRBJ2-3	CASSAGLAPDTQYF	TGTGCCAGCAGCGCGGGACTAGCCCCGGATACGCAGTATTTT
-	TRBV5-1	TRBD1	TRBJ2-4	CASSLDAFGTGGAVNIQYF	TGCGCCAGCAGCTTGGACGCTTTCGGGACAGGGGGCGCGGTAAACATTCAGTACTTC
few	TRBV13	TRBD2	TRBJ2-5	CASSLEGRGGETQYF	TGTGCCAGCAGCTTGGAGGGACGGGGAGGGGAGACCCAGTACTTC
-	TRBV7-3	-	TRBJ2-3	CASSLSLHGTDTQYF	TGTGCCAGCAGCTTATCACTACACGGCACAGATACGCAGTATTTT
-	TRBV18	-	TRBJ1-5	CASSPPNSQPQHF	TGTGCCAGCTCACCACCGAACAGTCAGCCCCAGCATTTT
-	TRBV9	-	TRBJ1-1	CASSVSVNTEAFF	TGTGCCAGCAGCGTTTCAGTGAACACTGAAGCTTTCTTT
once	TRBV19	TRBD2	TRBJ2-4	CASSLRASGELQYF	TGTGCCAGTAGTCTAAGGGCTAGCGGAGAATTACAGTACTTC
few	TRBV7-2	-	TRBJ2-7	CASSLAGSFYEQYF	TGTGCCAGCAGCTTGGCGGGCTCGTTCTACGAGCAGTACTTC
-	TRBV4-2	TRBD1	TRBJ1-1	CASSQAPRTGQGEAFF	TGTGCCAGCAGCCAGGCCCCTCGGACAGGCCAGGGTGAAGCTTTCTTT
-	TRBV5-4	TRBD2	TRBJ2-1	CASSQTSVEQFF	TGTGCCAGCAGCCAGACTAGCGTTGAGCAGTTCTTC
-	TRBV5-1	TRBD2	TRBJ2-3	CASRLAGGGIDTQYF	TGCGCCAGCAGACTCGCGGGCGGGGGGATAGATACGCAGTATTTT
-	TRBV4-1	-	TRBJ2-5	CASSQSGTQYF	TGCGCCAGCAGCCAGAGTGGGACCCAGTACTTC
-	TRBV7-2	-	TRBJ1-4	CASSLGGAANEKLFF	TGTGCCAGCAGCTTAGGGGGCGCAGCTAATGAAAAACTGTTTTTT
-	TRBV28	TRBD2	TRBJ2-7	CASRPWGTRTTYEQYF	TGTGCCAGCCGACCATGGGGGACTAGGACGACCTACGAGCAGTACTTC